A selection of T cell receptor beta chains follows, all from one sample in a study of T cells after yellow fever vaccination. TCRdb passed the 5' RACE reads through MiXCR, listing each CDR3 protein once. The table has about 310,000 distinct CDR3 sequences, around 3.6% seen once. The sequenced sample was PBMCs, obtained on the day of the yellow fever booster vaccination. All receptors derive from a man in his late teens or twenties who received the YFV17D yellow fever vaccine. Each CDR3 is given without its conserved first and last residue.

>TRBV2|TRBJ1-4|11
ASSEGSSEKLF
>TRBV20-1|TRBJ2-1|10
SARGERVEQF
>TRBV27|TRBJ2-1|12
ATGVISSRNEQF
>TRBV15|TRBJ2-5|11
ATSRDGEETQY
>TRBV5-6|TRBJ2-5|11
ASSPQMGETQY
>TRBV12-3/TRBV12-4|TRBJ1-1|10
ASSLRFTEAF
>TRBV23-1|TRBJ2-7|14
ASSQLDRTICYEQY
>TRBV7-6|TRBJ1-6|14
ASSPVERGKNSPLH
>TRBV4-1|TRBJ2-3|16
ASSQASLRQGAGDTQY
>TRBV4-2|TRBJ2-7|12
ASSQEQVLVEQY
>TRBV9|TRBJ2-1|13
ASSGGDSHRNEQF
>TRBV30|TRBJ2-4|9
AWSVSYIQY
>TRBV20-1|TRBJ2-3|13
SARSLAGSTDTQY
>TRBV29-1|TRBJ2-2|13
SVSRGPVNTGELF
>TRBV6-1|TRBJ1-5|13
ASRGSLVGNQPQH
>TRBV29-1|TRBJ2-1|11
SVTLGRYNEQF
>TRBV20-1|TRBJ2-3|12
SALGTSALHTQY
>TRBV5-1|TRBJ2-2|11
ASCRVGTGELF
>TRBV7-8|TRBJ1-5|12
ASSLRTAQQPQH
>TRBV5-1|TRBJ2-5|11
ASSRTRGETQY
>TRBV6-5|TRBJ1-6|16
ASSYSGGVGSYNSPLH
>TRBV6-5|TRBJ2-3|9
ASRSRRTQY
>TRBV5-1|TRBJ2-2|16
ASSSPGYDITNTGELF
>TRBV28|TRBJ1-1|12
ASSFGTRNTEAF
>TRBV11-2|TRBJ2-2|11
ASSRDRMRELF
>TRBV9|TRBJ2-1|13
ASSVGIRNRDEQF
>TRBV7-2|TRBJ1-4|11
ASSPGQGGKLF
>TRBV5-1|TRBJ1-1|11
ASSLEQGREAF
>TRBV2|TRBJ2-5|12
ASSEASGKETQY
>TRBV14|TRBJ1-1|11
ASSQGNTFEAF
>TRBV5-5|TRBJ1-2|15
ASSSFRARATNYGYT
>TRBV6-4|TRBJ2-1|13
ASSTRLTAPNEQF